This T cell receptor beta chain was identified in a study of blood T cell repertoires in COVID-19. In the study overall: Acute and convalescent COVID-19 specimens originated in the United States, Italy and Spain.

A few counts support this clone. This CDR3 has 16 amino acids. CDR1 SGHNT and CDR2 YENEEA come from the germline V gene. V dropped 2 bases and J dropped 6; count of bases not matched to a gene: 9. In the original analysis: Amplification of reference gene primers was used by the study to estimate nucleated cell counts. TCRdb keeps only in-frame clones here, not all; method: immunoSEQ multiplex PCR. The V and J calls and clone size come from that table; D and trimming were worked out from the DNA. Of about 130,000 clones detected, 70% to 85% appear once; the ten largest clones hold 10% to 11%. The chain is built from TRBV11-3 and TRBJ2-1, with 8 positions matching TRBD1. Material: peripheral blood. The source is a man in his sixties who had recovered from COVID-19. The CDR3 is CASSLKQGVSGNEQFF. The CDR3 DNA is TGTGCCAGCAGCTTAAAACAGGGGGTTTCAGGCAATGAGCAGTTCTTC. Drawing the rest from reference TRBV11-3 and TRBJ2-1, the complete variable domain is EAGVVQSPRYKIIEKKQPVAFWCNPISGHNTLYWYLQNLGQGPELLIRYENEEAVDDSQLPKDRFSAERLKGVDSTLKIQPAELGDSAVYLCASSLKQGVSGNEQFFGPGTRLTVL.